Listed below are T cell receptor beta chains from one sample, sequenced in a study of blood T cell repertoires in COVID-19. Measured with immunoSEQ multiplex PCR; TCRdb has only the in-frame clones, and not every one. The table has some 100,000 clones, around nine tenths seen once. Sequencing was performed on peripheral blood. These receptors all stem from a man aged 50 to 60 with acute or convalescent COVID-19. Each CDR3 is given with its conserved first and last residue. The D gene is left open where the match is weak. Clone size, where shown, is once, few, many, or a class for clones that have expanded.

V: TRBV5-1; D: .; size: .; J: TRBJ2-7; DNA: TGCGCCAGCTCATTTCAGGGGGGAAATGTAATCGAGCAGTACTTC; CDR3: CASSFQGGNVIEQYF
V: TRBV7-3; D: .; size: .; J: TRBJ2-3; DNA: TGTGCCAGCAGCTTAACGCCACCCCGGGACTCTAGCACAGATACGCAGTATTTT; CDR3: CASSLTPPRDSSTDTQYF
V: TRBV18; D: .; size: .; J: TRBJ1-3; DNA: TGTGCCAGCTCCCCACCGACAGTTGGGCTTTCGTCTGGAAACACCATATATTTT; CDR3: CASSPPTVGLSSGNTIYF
V: TRBV6-1; D: TRBD1; size: .; J: TRBJ2-7; DNA: TGTGCCAGCAGTGATAGGGGCAGGGGGCGCCCCTACGAGCAGTACTTC; CDR3: CASSDRGRGRPYEQYF
V: TRBV9; D: TRBD2; size: .; J: TRBJ2-7; DNA: TGTGCCAGCAGCGTAGTAAGGCCTAGCGGGAGGCACGAGCAGTACTTC; CDR3: CASSVVRPSGRHEQYF
V: TRBV7-9; D: .; size: .; J: TRBJ1-4; DNA: TGTGCCAGCAGCTTGGGGGACACCACTAATGAAAAACTGTTTTTT; CDR3: CASSLGDTTNEKLFF
V: TRBV10-2; D: TRBD1; size: .; J: TRBJ2-7; DNA: TGCGCCACCAGGGACAGCGCCTACGAGCAGTACTTC; CDR3: CATRDSAYEQYF
V: TRBV14; D: .; size: .; J: TRBJ1-2; DNA: TGTGCCAGCAGCCCACAGCTAAACTATGGCTACACCTTC; CDR3: CASSPQLNYGYTF
V: TRBV5-4; D: TRBD1; size: .; J: TRBJ2-1; DNA: TGTGCCAGCAGCCTGGACAGGGGGTCCTACAATGAGCAGTTCTTC; CDR3: CASSLDRGSYNEQFF
V: TRBV5-5; D: .; size: few; J: TRBJ1-2; DNA: TGTGCCAGCAGCTACACCCGGGAGGGTTACCCTCATGGCTACACCTTC; CDR3: CASSYTREGYPHGYTF
V: TRBV2; D: TRBD2; size: .; J: TRBJ2-5; DNA: TGTGCCAGCAGTTTCTCTGCGGGAGCTGAGACCCAGTACTTC; CDR3: CASSFSAGAETQYF
V: TRBV10-3; D: TRBD2; size: .; J: TRBJ2-7; DNA: TGTGCCATCAGTGAGAGCGGGACGAGCTCCTACGAGCAGTACTTC; CDR3: CAISESGTSSYEQYF
V: TRBV19; D: TRBD2; size: .; J: TRBJ2-2; DNA: TGTGCCAGTAGTATCGGAGCGGGGGGCTACACCGGGGAGCTGTTTTTT; CDR3: CASSIGAGGYTGELFF
V: TRBV7-9; D: .; size: .; J: TRBJ1-4; DNA: TGTGCCAGCAGCTTAGTGGGGGGGAACGGACTGTTTTTT; CDR3: CASSLVGGNGLFF
V: TRBV13; D: .; size: .; J: TRBJ2-4; DNA: TGTGCCAGCAGCTTGAGACTAGGACGGAAAAACATTCAGTACTTC; CDR3: CASSLRLGRKNIQYF
V: TRBV3-1/TRBV3-2; D: .; size: .; J: TRBJ1-3; DNA: TGTGCCAGCAGCCCCGAGGGAAACACCATATATTTT; CDR3: CASSPEGNTIYF
V: TRBV13; D: .; size: .; J: TRBJ1-5; DNA: TGTGCCAGCAGCTTAGGACAGGGAGACCAGCCCCAGCATTTT; CDR3: CASSLGQGDQPQHF
V: TRBV19; D: .; size: .; J: TRBJ2-2; DNA: TGTGCCAGTAACACCCTGGGGCAGTCGAACACCGGGGAGCTGTTTTTT; CDR3: CASNTLGQSNTGELFF
V: TRBV7-3; D: .; size: .; J: TRBJ1-6; DNA: TGTGCCAGCAGCTTATTGGGAGGGGAAGGTTCACCCCTCCACTTT; CDR3: CASSLLGGEGSPLHF
V: TRBV5-1; D: TRBD1; size: .; J: TRBJ2-5; DNA: TGCGCCAGCAGCTTGAGTGGGACAGGCAAAGAGACCCAGTACTTC; CDR3: CASSLSGTGKETQYF
V: TRBV21-1; D: .; size: once; J: TRBJ1-1; DNA: TGTGCCAGCCGAACCCCAGGGGCCCAGAACACTGAAGCTTTCTTT; CDR3: CASRTPGAQNTEAFF
V: TRBV11-2; D: TRBD1; size: .; J: TRBJ1-1; DNA: TGTGCCAGCAGCCCGTCGACAGGGGGCCTCCGGCGCACTGAAGCTTTCTTT; CDR3: CASSPSTGGLRRTEAFF
V: TRBV30; D: .; size: .; J: TRBJ2-7; DNA: TGTGCCTGGAGTGTAACAAGATACGAGCAGTACTTC; CDR3: CAWSVTRYEQYF
V: TRBV11-2; D: .; size: .; J: TRBJ2-7; DNA: TGTGCCAGCAGCTTAGCTCTAGAGCAGTACTTC; CDR3: CASSLALEQYF
V: TRBV6-1; D: .; size: .; J: TRBJ1-5; DNA: TGTGCCAGCAGTGACGGTTGGGCAGGGCTTAGCAATCAGCCCCAGCATTTT; CDR3: CASSDGWAGLSNQPQHF
V: TRBV19; D: TRBD2; size: .; J: TRBJ2-7; DNA: TGTGCCAGTAGTCAACGGACTAGCGTGGACGAGCAGTACTTC; CDR3: CASSQRTSVDEQYF
V: TRBV7-9; D: TRBD1; size: .; J: TRBJ1-1; DNA: TGTGCCAGCAGCCCCTCGGACAGGGGAGAAGCTTTCTTT; CDR3: CASSPSDRGEAFF
V: TRBV6-5; D: .; size: once; J: TRBJ2-5; DNA: TGTGCCAGCAGTTACTCGGGCGGGACCCGAAAAGAGACCCAGTACTTC; CDR3: CASSYSGGTRKETQYF
V: TRBV29-1; D: .; size: .; J: TRBJ2-1; DNA: TGCAGCGCCACACCATCGGGACTCTGGGTCAATGAGCAGTTCTTC; CDR3: CSATPSGLWVNEQFF
V: TRBV29-1; D: .; size: .; J: TRBJ2-1; DNA: TGCAGCGTTGAAAACGGGAATGAGCAGTTCTTC; CDR3: CSVENGNEQFF
V: TRBV4-1; D: TRBD2; size: .; J: TRBJ2-3; DNA: TGCGCCAGCAGCCCACTAGCGGTGATTAGCACAGATACGCAGTATTTT; CDR3: CASSPLAVISTDTQYF